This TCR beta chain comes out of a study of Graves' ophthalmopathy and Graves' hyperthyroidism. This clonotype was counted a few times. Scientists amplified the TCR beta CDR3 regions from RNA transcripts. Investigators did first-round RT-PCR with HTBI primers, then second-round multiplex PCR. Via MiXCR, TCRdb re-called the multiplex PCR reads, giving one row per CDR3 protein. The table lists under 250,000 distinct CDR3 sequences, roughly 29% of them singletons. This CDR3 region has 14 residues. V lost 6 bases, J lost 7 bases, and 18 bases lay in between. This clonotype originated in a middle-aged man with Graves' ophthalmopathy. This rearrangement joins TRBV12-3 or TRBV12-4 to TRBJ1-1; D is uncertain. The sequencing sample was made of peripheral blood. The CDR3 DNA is TGTGCCAGCAGCCCCATTCTTACGACGGATGAAGCTTTCTTT. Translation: CASSPILTTDEAFF.